These 13 T cell receptor beta chains were sequenced from one sample in a study of OX40 agonist ivuxolimab in advanced cancers. Only in-frame clones appear in the TCRdb table, and some are missing; sequencing was by immunoSEQ multiplex PCR. This table holds about 70,000 clones, about 90% found once. The sequences come from CD4+ or CD8+ T cells sorted from blood, collected in a trial of the OX40 agonist ivuxolimab. The receptor set was obtained from an adult with an advanced solid tumor such as melanoma, head and neck, liver or kidney cancer.

The rearrangement joins TRBV5-1 to TRBJ2-1, with TRBD2 matching over 15 bases. J was trimmed by 3 bases and V by 4 bases; bases with no gene match: 8. The CDR3 sequence is 18 residues long. Germline V gene data show CDR1 as SGHRS and CDR2 as YFSETQ. The DNA of the CDR3 is TGCGCCAGCAGCCTTCAGGGACTAGCGGGGGGTATCTACAATGAGCAGTTCTTC. It translates to CASSLQGLAGGIYNEQFF.

This chain connects TRBV4-2 to TRBJ2-7; the match to TRBD1 covers 8 bases. CDR1 is LGHNA, CDR2 YNFKEQ, per germline. This CDR3 is built from 15 residues. J was trimmed by 4 bases and V by 2 bases; bases with no gene match: 7. This chain's CDR3 is CASSQLLQGAYEQYF. DNA for the CDR3: TGTGCCAGCAGCCAATTATTGCAGGGGGCTTACGAGCAGTACTTC.

V gene TRBV29-1 combines with J gene TRBJ2-7; D not certain. CDR3 length: 15 amino acids. The germline gives CDR1 SQVTM, CDR2 ANQGSEA. V was pared by 0 bases and J by 3 bases, with 15 bases between. CDR3 bases: TGCAGCGTTGAAGATCGAGAAACGGAGATCTACGAGCAGTACTTC. The encoded protein is CSVEDRETEIYEQYF.

This clone has a single count. This chain connects TRBV6-5 to TRBJ2-3, with 12 bases identical to TRBD2. Germline V gene sequence: CDR1 MNHEY, CDR2 SVGAGI. The CDR3 is 15 residues long. Trimming cost V 8 bases and J 6 bases; bases outside gene matches: 9. The CDR3 loop reads CASCLAGGPGDTQYF. The DNA of the CDR3 is TGTGCCAGCTGTCTAGCGGGGGGGCCGGGGGATACGCAGTATTTT.

This chain joins TRBV13 and TRBJ1-2; D not certain. The CDR3 is 15 residues long. Germline-derived CDR1 and CDR2 are PRHDT and FYEKMQ (reference sequence). Trimming took off 1 base at V and 4 bases at J, with 13 bases between the two ends. The CDR3 loop reads CASSLDVESVYGYTF. CDR3 nucleotide sequence: TGTGCCAGCAGCTTAGATGTTGAAAGTGTCTATGGCTACACCTTC. Full variable domain (missing parts from reference TRBV13 and TRBJ1-2): AAGVIQSPRHLIKEKRETATLKCYPIPRHDTVYWYQQGPGQDPQFLISFYEKMQSDKGSIPDRFSAQQFSDYHSELNMSSLELGDSALYFCASSLDVESVYGYTFGSGTRLTVV.

This clone was observed once. J is TRBJ2-1 and V is TRBV9, with TRBD1 identical over 9 bases. The V segment lost 5 bases and the J segment 2 bases; nucleotides outside the gene matches: 2. The CDR3 length is 14 residues. Germline V gene data show CDR1 as SGDLS and CDR2 as YYNGEE. DNA for the CDR3: TGTGCCAGCAGACAGGGGGCCACCTACAATGAGCAGTTCTTC. This encodes CASRQGATYNEQFF.

This chain links TRBV4-1 with TRBJ2-7; the D gene is possibly TRBD2 (6 bases). The V gene's germline CDR1 is MGHRA and CDR2 YSYEKL. The CDR3 totals 14 residues. V was cut by 1 base and J by 0 bases, with 7 bases left in between. DNA for the CDR3: TGCGCCAGCAGCCAAGTGGAGGGCTCCTACGAGCAGTACTTC. This encodes CASSQVEGSYEQYF.

The chain has TRBV7-8 and TRBJ2-1; TRBD2 agrees at 9 bases. CDR1 and CDR2 from the germline V gene are SGHVS and FQNEAQ. The V and J ends lost 5 bases and 3 bases, in that order; junction bases with no gene match: 2. The CDR3 is 14 residues long. CDR3 DNA sequence: TGTGCCAGCAGCAAGCGGGGGGACTACAATGAGCAGTTCTTC. This gives the protein CASSKRGDYNEQFF.

This rearrangement joins TRBV6-1 to TRBJ2-7; no clear D gene. This CDR3 comprises 13 residues. From germline, CDR1 is MNHNS and CDR2 SASEGT. V lost 1 base and J 3 bases, leaving 7 bases between the germline ends. Written as DNA, the CDR3 is TGTGCCAGCAGTGAAGTTAAGGGCTACGAGCAGTACTTC. Its translation is CASSEVKGYEQYF.

The chain combines TRBV21-1 with TRBJ1-4. TRBV21-1 counts as a pseudogene. This CDR3 has 16 residues. CDR3 coding DNA: TGTGCCAGCAGCAAAGCTGGGGGGACGACTAATGAAAAACTGTTTTTT. It is translated as CASSKAGGTTNEKLFF.

V gene TRBV5-1 combines with J gene TRBJ2-3; D not resolved. V lost 3 bases and J 4 bases, leaving 6 bases between the germline ends. The CDR3 runs 12 residues. Germline V lookup: CDR1 SGHRS, CDR2 YFSETQ. The CDR3 loop reads CASSSPPDTQYF. As DNA, the CDR3 is TGCGCCAGCAGCTCCCCCCCAGATACGCAGTATTTT.

The gene calls are TRBV7-8 and TRBJ1-4; 12 bases match TRBD1. The V gene end was trimmed by 2 bases and the J gene end by 7 bases; junction bases not matched to a gene: 5. This CDR3 is 16 amino acids long. Germline loops: CDR1 SGHVS, CDR2 FQNEAQ. The CDR3 DNA is TGTGCCAGCAGCTTACGGGGACAGGGGGCTCGTGAAAAACTGTTTTTT. Its protein product is CASSLRGQGAREKLFF.

This chain uses TRBV27 with TRBJ2-1; D is perhaps TRBD1 (5 bases). The germline V and J ends were trimmed by 3 bases and 4 bases, with 7 bases remaining between them. The CDR3 has 13 amino acids. Germline V CDR1 and CDR2: MNHEY, SMNVEV (reference sequence). This CDR3 reads CASSFDRYNEQFF. CDR3 DNA sequence: TGTGCCAGCAGTTTCGACAGATACAATGAGCAGTTCTTC.